This passage covers 7 T cell receptor beta chains from one sample sequenced in a study of shared clonotypes between healthy human individuals. Here immunoSEQ multiplex PCR was the method, and the copy in TCRdb shows in-frame clones only, minus some. The table shows fewer than 2.5 million clones, with 80% to 95% occurring only once. The sample comprised naive CD4+ T cells from PBMCs. Specified subset: CD45RA+ positively selected. These receptor sequences come from a man between 18 and 29 years old in good health. Some clones in this sample may be carry-over from other donors' samples.

The gene calls are TRBV7-6 and TRBJ2-2; D perhaps matches TRBD2 (6 bases). V gave up 1 base and J gave up 0 bases, with 9 bases separating them. The CDR3 extends over 16 amino acids. Germline-derived CDR1 and CDR2 are SGHVS and FNYEAQ. The CDR3 bases are TGTGCCAGCAGCTTAGTGGAGGGATCGAACACCGGGGAGCTGTTTTTT. Translation gives CASSLVEGSNTGELFF.

V and J are TRBV15 and TRBJ2-3, with TRBD2 identical over 12 bases. The CDR3 has 18 residues. Unmatched junction bases numbered 11, after V lost 3 bases and J lost 4 bases. Germline V gene sequence: CDR1 LNHNV, CDR2 YYDKDF (reference sequence). CDR3 sequence reads: CATSSGRLAGAKADTQYF. The CDR3 region has the DNA TGTGCCACCAGCAGTGGGCGACTAGCGGGAGCGAAGGCAGATACGCAGTATTTT.

The table lists this clone with a count of one. V gene TRBV10-3 combines with J gene TRBJ1-2; 8 bases map to TRBD1. Germline-derived CDR1 and CDR2 are ENHRY and SYGVKD. The CDR3 sequence is 14 residues long. The V and J ends lost 10 bases and 5 bases, in that order; junction bases with no gene match: 12. CDR3 DNA: TGTGCCACCAAGGGCCCGGACAGGGATTATGGCTACACCTTC. The encoded protein is CATKGPDRDYGYTF.

The rearrangement links TRBV27 to TRBJ2-7; no definite D call. CDR3 size: 14 residues. CDR1 and CDR2 from the germline V gene are MNHEY and SMNVEV (reference sequence). Trimming cost V 2 bases and J 2 bases, with 10 bases left between them. CDR3: CASSLSAATYEQYF. CDR3 in DNA: TGTGCCAGCAGTTTAAGCGCAGCGACCTACGAGCAGTACTTC.

This chain uses TRBV11-3 with TRBJ2-3, with TRBD1 identical over 9 bases. The ends lost 5 bases at V and 6 bases at J; junction bases unmatched: 6. This CDR3 is 14 amino acids long. Germline CDR1 and CDR2: SGHNT and YENEEA. CDR3 sequence reads: CASSLGQGGDTQYF. CDR3 DNA sequence: TGTGCCAGCAGCCTGGGACAGGGAGGGGATACGCAGTATTTT.

This clone appeared once. The chain carries TRBV20-1 and TRBJ1-5; D call uncertain. Per the germline V gene, CDR1 is DFQATT and CDR2 is SNEGSKA (reference sequence). The germline V and J ends were trimmed by 6 bases and 11 bases, with 14 bases remaining between them. This CDR3 contains 11 residues. The CDR3 DNA reads as TGCAGTGCCACCTCTAGCGGGTCCCAGCATTTT. This encodes CSATSSGSQHF.

In regard to this clone: The identical CDR3 is also encoded by other nucleotide sequences in the sample. This chain links TRBV5-1 with TRBJ2-5; D not resolved. The V end was cut by 1 base, the J end by 5 bases, with 3 bases between. The CDR3 covers 11 residues. Looked up from germline, CDR1 is SGHRS and CDR2 is YFSETQ. CDR3: CASSLTETQYF. CDR3 nucleotide sequence: TGCGCCAGCAGCTTGACGGAGACCCAGTACTTC.